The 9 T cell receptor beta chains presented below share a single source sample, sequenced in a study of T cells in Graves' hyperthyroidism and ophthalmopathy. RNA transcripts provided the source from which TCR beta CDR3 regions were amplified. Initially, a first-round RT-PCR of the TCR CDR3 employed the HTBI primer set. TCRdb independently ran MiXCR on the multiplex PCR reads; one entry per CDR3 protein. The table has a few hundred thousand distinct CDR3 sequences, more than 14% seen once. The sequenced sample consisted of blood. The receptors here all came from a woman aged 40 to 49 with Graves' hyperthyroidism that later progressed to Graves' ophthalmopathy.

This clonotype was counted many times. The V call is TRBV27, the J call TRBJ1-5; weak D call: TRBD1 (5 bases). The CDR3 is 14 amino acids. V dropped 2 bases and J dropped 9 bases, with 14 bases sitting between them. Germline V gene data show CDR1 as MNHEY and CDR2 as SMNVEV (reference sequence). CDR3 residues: CASSLGGGATPQHF. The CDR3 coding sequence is TGTGCCAGCAGTTTAGGAGGAGGGGCCACGCCCCAGCATTTT.

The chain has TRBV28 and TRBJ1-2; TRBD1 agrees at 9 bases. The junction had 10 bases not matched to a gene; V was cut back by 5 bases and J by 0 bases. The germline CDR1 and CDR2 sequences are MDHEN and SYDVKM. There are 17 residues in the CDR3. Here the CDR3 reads CASSLTGTGKTNYGYTF. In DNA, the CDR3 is TGTGCCAGCAGTCTTACCGGGACAGGGAAGACTAACTATGGCTACACCTTC.

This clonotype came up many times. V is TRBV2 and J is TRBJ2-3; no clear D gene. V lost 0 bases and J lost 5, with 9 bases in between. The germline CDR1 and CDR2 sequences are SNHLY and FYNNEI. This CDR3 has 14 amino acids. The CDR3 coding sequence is TGTGCCAGCAGTGAAGCGCCCCTTAAAGATACGCAGTATTTT. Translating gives CASSEAPLKDTQYF.

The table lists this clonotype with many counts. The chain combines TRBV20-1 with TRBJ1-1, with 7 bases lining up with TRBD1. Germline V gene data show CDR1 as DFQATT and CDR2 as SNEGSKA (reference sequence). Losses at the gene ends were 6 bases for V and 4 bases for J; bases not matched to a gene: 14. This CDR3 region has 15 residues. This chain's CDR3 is CSAEGGQPRGTEAFF. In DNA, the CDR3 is TGCAGTGCAGAGGGGGGACAGCCAAGGGGCACTGAAGCTTTCTTT.

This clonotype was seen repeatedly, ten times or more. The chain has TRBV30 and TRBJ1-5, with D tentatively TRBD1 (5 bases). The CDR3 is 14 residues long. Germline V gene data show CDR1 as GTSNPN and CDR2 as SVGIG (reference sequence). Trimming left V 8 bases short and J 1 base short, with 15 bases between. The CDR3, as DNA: TGTGCCGGGGGAACCCTGGAGAGCAATCAGCCCCAGCATTTT. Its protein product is CAGGTLESNQPQHF.

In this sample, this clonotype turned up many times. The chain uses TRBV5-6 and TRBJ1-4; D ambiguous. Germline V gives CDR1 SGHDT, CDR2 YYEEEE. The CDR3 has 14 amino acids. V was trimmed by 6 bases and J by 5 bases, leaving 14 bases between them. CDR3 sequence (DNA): TGTGCCAGCACCCGAGGAGGATGGAATGAAAAACTGTTTTTT. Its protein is CASTRGGWNEKLFF.

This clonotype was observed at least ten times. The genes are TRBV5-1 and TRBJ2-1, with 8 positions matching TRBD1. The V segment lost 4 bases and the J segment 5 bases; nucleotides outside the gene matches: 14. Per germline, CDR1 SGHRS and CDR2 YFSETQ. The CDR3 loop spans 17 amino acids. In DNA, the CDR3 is TGCGCCAGCAGCCTCGGGACAGGCCTAGGATCCGACAATGAGCAGTTCTTC. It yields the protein CASSLGTGLGSDNEQFF.

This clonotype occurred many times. The chain's CDR3 is CATKVVGNTGELFF. The CDR3 DNA reads TGTGCCACCAAAGTTGTTGGAAACACCGGGGAGCTGTTTTTT. The V call is TRBV13, the J call TRBJ2-2; D call uncertain. The CDR3 loop spans 14 amino acids. V lost 10 bases and J lost 2, with 14 bases in between. Germline V gene lookup returns CDR1 PRHDT and CDR2 FYEKMQ (reference sequence).

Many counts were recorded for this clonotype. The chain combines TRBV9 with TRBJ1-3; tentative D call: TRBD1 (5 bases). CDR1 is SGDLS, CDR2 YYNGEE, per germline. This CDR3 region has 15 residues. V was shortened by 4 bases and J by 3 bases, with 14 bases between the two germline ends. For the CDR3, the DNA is TGTGCCAGCAGCCCTCGGACTCAGGGTGGAAACACCATATATTTT. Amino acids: CASSPRTQGGNTIYF.